One and the same sample provided the 27 T cell receptor beta chains below, sequenced in a study of graft-versus-host responses after intestinal transplantation. For these TCRs, the target antigens are not known. The assay was immunoSEQ multiplex PCR, and TCRdb's table has in-frame clones only and misses some. The table lists tens of thousands of clones, roughly 87% of them singletons, with about a sixth in the top ten. The starting material was unstimulated CD8+ T cells sorted from spleen or lymph node cells, obtained before intestinal transplant. The receptors derive from a human donor who received an intestinal transplant.

The chain employs TRBV2 and TRBJ2-2; D gene uncertain. Germline CDR1 and CDR2: SNHLY and FYNNEI. V lost 2 bases and J 4 bases, leaving 5 bases between the germline ends. This CDR3 region has 13 residues. DNA of the CDR3: TGTGCCAGCAGTGAACCCGGCACCGGGGAGCTGTTTTTT. Its translation: CASSEPGTGELFF.

The V and J genes are TRBV5-6 and TRBJ1-1; 7 bases fit TRBD1. V was pared by 5 bases and J by 3 bases, with 4 bases of the junction left unmatched. The V gene's germline CDR1 is SGHDT and CDR2 YYEEEE. The CDR3 is 13 residues long. The CDR3 coding sequence is TGTGCCAGCAGTTCCAGGGGGGACACTGAAGCTTTCTTT. Protein sequence: CASSSRGDTEAFF.

The rearrangement uses TRBV2 and TRBJ1-4; D uncertain. Trimming left V 1 base short and J 6 bases short, with 9 bases between. CDR3 length: 14 amino acids. Germline lookup yields CDR1 SNHLY and CDR2 FYNNEI. In nucleotides, the CDR3 is TGTGCCAGCAGTGAAGTAGGACGAGATGAAAAACTGTTTTTT. Amino acids: CASSEVGRDEKLFF.

V gene TRBV28 combines with J gene TRBJ2-5, with 11 bases aligning to TRBD1. The DNA end is a closer match to TRBJ2-7, so the J assignment may be wrong. CDR1 is MDHEN, CDR2 SYDVKM, per germline. CDR3 length: 15 residues. The CDR3: CASRLRDRGSNEQYF. DNA for the CDR3: TGTGCCAGCAGACTCCGGGACAGGGGGAGCAACGAGCAGTACTTC.

The chain is built from TRBV9 and TRBJ2-7; possibly TRBD2 for D (7 bases). Trimming removed 4 bases at V and 1 base at J, with 12 bases between. This CDR3 is 14 amino acids long. The germline gives CDR1 SGDLS, CDR2 YYNGEE. The CDR3 loop reads CASSPEGGSYEQYF. CDR3 nucleotides: TGTGCCAGCAGCCCGGAGGGGGGGTCCTACGAGCAGTACTTC. The entire variable domain, with the rest obtained from reference TRBV9 and TRBJ2-7, is as follows: DSGVTQTPKHLITATGQRVTLRCSPRSGDLSVYWYQQSLDQGLQFLIQYYNGEERAKGNILERFSAQQFPDLHSELNLSSLELGDSALYFCASSPEGGSYEQYFGPGTRLTVT.

V usage is TRBV9 and J usage is TRBJ2-2; D is unresolved. The V gene's germline CDR1 is SGDLS and CDR2 YYNGEE. The CDR3 extends over 14 amino acids. Trimming pared 2 bases from V and 7 bases from J, leaving 12 bases between. CDR3 nucleotides: TGTGCCAGCAGCGTTGACAATTCCCTCGGGGAGCTGTTTTTT. As protein: CASSVDNSLGELFF.

The rearrangement links TRBV4-2 to TRBJ2-7; 7 bases are a match to TRBD1. The V and J ends lost 0 bases and 3 bases, in that order; junction bases with no gene match: 2. Per germline, CDR1 LGHNA and CDR2 YNFKEQ. This CDR3 has 14 amino acids. The CDR3 here is CASSQERGHYEQYF. The DNA for the CDR3 is TGTGCCAGCAGCCAAGAAAGGGGGCACTACGAGCAGTACTTC.

This sequence joins TRBV30 and TRBJ1-5; D perhaps matches TRBD1 (5 bases). V was clipped by 4 bases and J by 6 bases, with 16 bases between them. The CDR3 totals 14 residues. Per the germline V gene, CDR1 is GTSNPN and CDR2 is SVGIG (reference sequence). For the CDR3, the DNA is TGTGCCTGGACCCCCGGGGAGGGACTTCAGCCCCAGCATTTT. Residues: CAWTPGEGLQPQHF. Based on the CDR3 plus reference TRBV30 and TRBJ1-5, the full variable domain is SQTIHQWPATLVQPVGSPLSLECTVEGTSNPNLYWYRQAAGRGLQLLFYSVGIGQISSEVPQNLSASRPQDRQFILSSKKLLLSDSGFYLCAWTPGEGLQPQHFGDGTRLSIL.

The CDR3 loop is CATGTDITYEQYF. The CDR3 bases are TGTGCCACCGGGACAGATATTACCTACGAGCAGTACTTC. V and J are TRBV30 and TRBJ2-7; 7 bases fit TRBD1. The germline V gene has CDR1 GTSNPN and CDR2 SVGIG (reference sequence). The CDR3 runs to 13 residues. Trimming removed 8 bases from V and 2 bases from J; junction bases left unmatched: 9.

The rearrangement links TRBV6-5 to TRBJ2-7; 11 bases are a match to TRBD2. V lost 3 bases to trimming and J lost 4 bases; unmatched junction nucleotides: 8. This CDR3 is built from 16 residues. Germline CDR1 and CDR2: MNHEY and SVGAGI. The CDR3 DNA reads TGTGCCAGCAGTTATATCTCCGGGACTAGCGGTTACGAGCAGTACTTC. Translation gives CASSYISGTSGYEQYF.

The sample holds a few counts of this clone. The CDR3 DNA is TGTGCCATCAGTGACCGGCTGACACCCTATGATGGCTACACCTTC. Translating it yields CAISDRLTPYDGYTF. The rearrangement joins TRBV10-3 to TRBJ1-2; D not resolved. Germline V gene sequence: CDR1 ENHRY, CDR2 SYGVKD. This CDR3 spans 15 amino acids. The V and J ends lost 3 bases and 6 bases respectively, with 17 bases between them.

The CDR3 is CASSLNLYSYNEQFF. CDR3 coding DNA: TGTGCCAGCAGCTTAAACCTCTACTCCTACAATGAGCAGTTCTTC. The rearrangement joins TRBV7-2 to TRBJ2-1, with no clear D. V shed 2 bases and J shed 0 bases, with 8 bases lying between them. Germline loops: CDR1 SGHTA, CDR2 FQGNSA. The CDR3 length is 15 residues.

The rearrangement links TRBV27 to TRBJ2-3; D is possibly TRBD1 or TRBD2 (5 bases each). The CDR3 length is 14 residues. V was clipped by 5 bases and J by 1 base, with 10 bases between them. Germline CDR1 is MNHEY and CDR2 is SMNVEV (reference sequence). CDR3 sequence (DNA): TGTGCCAGCAGTCCCTGGGACGGCACAGATACGCAGTATTTT. Its protein product is CASSPWDGTDTQYF.

This clone was counted a single time. This rearrangement joins TRBV12-5 to TRBJ1-5, with D uncertain. V lost 7 bases and J 7 bases, leaving 11 bases between the germline ends. This CDR3 is 12 amino acids long. Germline loops: CDR1 LGHNT, CDR2 FRNRAP. The CDR3 here is CASAPGYQPQHF. CDR3 bases: TGTGCTAGTGCTCCGGGTTACCAGCCCCAGCATTTT.

In DNA form, the CDR3 reads TGTGCCAGCGAAGCGGCCGACCGCACAGATACGCAGTATTTT. Protein: CASEAADRTDTQYF. This rearrangement joins TRBV7-9 to TRBJ2-3; tentative D call: TRBD2 (5 bases). The CDR3 is 14 amino acids. The V and J ends lost 8 bases and 1 base respectively, with 13 bases between them. Germline values: CDR1 SEHNR, CDR2 FQNEAQ (reference sequence).

The chain carries TRBV27 and TRBJ2-3; 12 bases are a match to TRBD2. The CDR3 sequence is 16 residues long. V was clipped by 3 bases and J by 0 bases; unmatched bases: 1. Germline assignment: CDR1 MNHEY and CDR2 SMNVEV (reference sequence). CDR3 sequence (DNA): TGTGCCAGCAGTTTCCTAGCGGGAGGGAGCACAGATACGCAGTATTTT. It specifies CASSFLAGGSTDTQYF.

This chain connects TRBV7-3 to TRBJ2-1; perhaps TRBD2 as D (5 bases). The CDR3 has 15 amino acids. Trimming pared 5 bases from V and 4 bases from J, leaving 15 bases between. The germline V gene has CDR1 SGHTA and CDR2 FQGTGA. CDR3 nucleotide sequence: TGTGCCAGCAGCCCAAGTGGAGGCCCATACAATGAGCAGTTCTTC. This encodes CASSPSGGPYNEQFF.

The chain uses TRBV5-4 and TRBJ2-7; 7 nucleotides match TRBD1. The CDR3 has 14 amino acids. Trimming took 0 bases from V and 4 from J; bases not matched to a gene: 4. Germline CDR1 reads SGHNT; CDR2 reads YYREEE (reference sequence). The CDR3 nucleotides read TGTGCCAGCAGCTTGGATAGGGGGCCTTACGAGCAGTACTTC. Its translation is CASSLDRGPYEQYF.

The rearrangement joins TRBV7-9 to TRBJ1-3, with D unclear. This CDR3 is 15 amino acids long. The germline V gene encodes CDR1 SEHNR and CDR2 FQNEAQ (reference sequence). The ends were cut back, 5 bases at V and 4 bases at J, with 15 bases in the middle. For the CDR3, the DNA is TGTGCCAGCAGCGCTCCAGATCGGGAAGGAAACACCATATATTTT. It is translated as CASSAPDREGNTIYF. The variable domain in full, with the rest retrieved from reference TRBV7-9 and TRBJ1-3, is DTGVSQNPRHKITKRGQNVTFRCDPISEHNRLYWYRQTLGQGPEFLTYFQNEAQLEKSRLLSDRFSAERPKGSFSTLEIQRTEQGDSAMYLCASSAPDREGNTIYFGEGSWLTVV.

The chain combines TRBV27 with TRBJ2-7, with 8 bases fitting TRBD1. Germline V lookup: CDR1 MNHEY, CDR2 SMNVEV (reference sequence). Trimming at V came to 6 bases and at J to 6 bases, leaving 10 bases not matched to a gene. The CDR3 covers 14 residues. CDR3: CASSSGTGGSEQYF. The CDR3 nucleotides are TGTGCCAGCAGCTCCGGGACAGGTGGGTCCGAGCAGTACTTC.

Only one count was recorded for this clone. The chain employs TRBV6-5 and TRBJ2-1; D might be TRBD2 (6 bases). The V end lost 4 bases, the J end lost 0 bases, and 13 bases lay between the germline ends. Germline CDR1 MNHEY, CDR2 SVGAGI. The CDR3 is made up of 16 amino acids. CDR3 nucleotides: TGTGCCAGCAGTTCTCCCGGGACTTCCTCCTACAATGAGCAGTTCTTC. Protein product: CASSSPGTSSYNEQFF.

The rearrangement uses TRBV5-8 and TRBJ1-2, with D maybe TRBD1 (6 bases). Germline V gene sequence: CDR1 SGHTS, CDR2 YDEGEE. The CDR3 runs to 13 residues. V was trimmed by 0 bases and J by 8 bases, leaving 11 bases between them. The DNA for the CDR3 is TGTGCCAGCAGCTTGGATGGGGGCGGAGGCTACACCTTC. Translating it yields CASSLDGGGGYTF.

This chain connects TRBV20-1 to TRBJ1-2; unclear D gene. Per germline, CDR1 DFQATT and CDR2 SNEGSKA (reference sequence). Between the trimmed V and J ends, which lost 1 base and 7 bases, there was a span of 7 bases. This CDR3 contains 11 residues. Here the CDR3 reads CSARVGVGYTF. The CDR3 DNA is TGCAGTGCTAGAGTCGGGGTTGGCTACACCTTC.

CDR3 residues: CASSFSPVWTGWDSPLHF. The DNA for the CDR3 is TGTGCCAGCAGCTTTTCGCCCGTATGGACAGGGTGGGATTCACCCCTCCACTTT. The J gene is TRBJ1-6, the V gene TRBV7-9; 8 positions agree with TRBD1. Per the germline V gene, CDR1 is SEHNR and CDR2 is FQNEAQ (reference sequence). The CDR3 totals 18 residues. J was trimmed by 8 bases and V by 3 bases; bases with no gene match: 15. The whole variable domain, remainder taken from reference TRBV7-9 and TRBJ1-6, is DTGVSQNPRHKITKRGQNVTFRCDPISEHNRLYWYRQTLGQGPEFLTYFQNEAQLEKSRLLSDRFSAERPKGSFSTLEIQRTEQGDSAMYLCASSFSPVWTGWDSPLHFGNGTRLTVT.

The chain employs TRBV4-1 and TRBJ2-7; D ambiguous. Germline CDR1 reads MGHRA; CDR2 reads YSYEKL. The CDR3 loop spans 14 amino acids. V lost 2 bases to trimming and J lost 3 bases, with 11 bases between them. CDR3 DNA sequence: TGCGCCAGCAGCCAATCCTCGTCCAGCTACGAGCAGTACTTC. This encodes CASSQSSSSYEQYF.

V usage is TRBV5-1 and J usage is TRBJ2-5; the D is unclear. The CDR3 consists of 14 residues. V was shortened by 5 bases and J by 6 bases, with 17 bases between the two germline ends. CDR1 SGHRS and CDR2 YFSETQ come from the germline V gene. CDR3 residues: CASRRIYHPKTQYF. CDR3 in DNA: TGCGCCAGCAGGCGGATCTATCACCCTAAGACCCAGTACTTC.

This clone was counted a single time. This specimen includes other DNA sequences encoding the same CDR3. The gene calls are TRBV27 and TRBJ1-1; maybe TRBD1 (6 bases). The CDR3 covers 14 residues. V dropped 3 bases and J dropped 0 bases, with 8 bases sitting between them. From germline, CDR1 is MNHEY and CDR2 SMNVEV (reference sequence). The chain's CDR3 is CASSLGGLNTEAFF. The CDR3 DNA is TGTGCCAGCAGTTTGGGGGGCCTGAACACTGAAGCTTTCTTT.